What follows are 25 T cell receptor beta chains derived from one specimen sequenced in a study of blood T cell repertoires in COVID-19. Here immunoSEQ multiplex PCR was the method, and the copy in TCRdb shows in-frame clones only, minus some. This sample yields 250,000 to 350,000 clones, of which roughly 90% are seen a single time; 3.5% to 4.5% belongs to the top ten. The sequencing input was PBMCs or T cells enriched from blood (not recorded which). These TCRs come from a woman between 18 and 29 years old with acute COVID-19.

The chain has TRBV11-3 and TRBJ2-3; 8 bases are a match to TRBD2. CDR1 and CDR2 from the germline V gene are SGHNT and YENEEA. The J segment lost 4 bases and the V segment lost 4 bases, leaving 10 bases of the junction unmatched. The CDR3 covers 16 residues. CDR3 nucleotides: TGTGCCAGCAGCTCAGTAGCGGGGAATCAAGCAGATACGCAGTATTTT. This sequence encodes CASSSVAGNQADTQYF.

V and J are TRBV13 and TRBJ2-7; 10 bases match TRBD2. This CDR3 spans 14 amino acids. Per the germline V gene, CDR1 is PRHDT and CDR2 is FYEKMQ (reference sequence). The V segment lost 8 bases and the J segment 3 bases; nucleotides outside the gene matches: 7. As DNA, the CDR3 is TGTGCCAGCTTTACTAGCGGGAAAGGCTACGAGCAGTACTTC. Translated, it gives CASFTSGKGYEQYF.

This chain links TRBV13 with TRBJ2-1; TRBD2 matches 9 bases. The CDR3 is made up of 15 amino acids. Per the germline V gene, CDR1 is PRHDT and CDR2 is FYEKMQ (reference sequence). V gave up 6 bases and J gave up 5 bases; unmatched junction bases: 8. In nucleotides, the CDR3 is TGTGCCAGCAGGGACCTGGCGGGAGGGAACAATGAGCAGTTCTTC. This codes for CASRDLAGGNNEQFF.

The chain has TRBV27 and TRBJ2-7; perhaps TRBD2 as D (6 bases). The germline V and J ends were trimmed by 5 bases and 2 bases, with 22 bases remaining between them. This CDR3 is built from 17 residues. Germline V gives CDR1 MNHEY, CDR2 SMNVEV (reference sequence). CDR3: CASSRGTPQDYAYEQYF. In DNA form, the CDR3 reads TGTGCCAGCAGTCGAGGGACCCCCCAGGACTACGCCTACGAGCAGTACTTC.

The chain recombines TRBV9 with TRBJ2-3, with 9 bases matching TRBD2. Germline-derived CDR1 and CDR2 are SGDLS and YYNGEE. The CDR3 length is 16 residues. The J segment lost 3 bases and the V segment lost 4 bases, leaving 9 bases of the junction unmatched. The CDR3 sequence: CASSPMAGGPTDTQYF. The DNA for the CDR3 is TGTGCCAGCAGCCCGATGGCGGGAGGGCCGACAGATACGCAGTATTTT.

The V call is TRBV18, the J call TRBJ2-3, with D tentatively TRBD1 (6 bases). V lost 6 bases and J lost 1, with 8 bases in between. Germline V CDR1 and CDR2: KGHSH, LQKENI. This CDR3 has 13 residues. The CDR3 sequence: CASSRGGTDTQYF. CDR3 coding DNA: TGTGCCAGCTCCAGGGGCGGCACAGATACGCAGTATTTT.

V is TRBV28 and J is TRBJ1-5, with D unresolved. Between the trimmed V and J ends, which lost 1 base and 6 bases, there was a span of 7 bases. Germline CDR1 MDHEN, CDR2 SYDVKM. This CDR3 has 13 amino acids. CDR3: CASSLSQIQPQHF. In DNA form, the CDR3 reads TGTGCCAGCAGTTTATCCCAAATTCAGCCCCAGCATTTT.

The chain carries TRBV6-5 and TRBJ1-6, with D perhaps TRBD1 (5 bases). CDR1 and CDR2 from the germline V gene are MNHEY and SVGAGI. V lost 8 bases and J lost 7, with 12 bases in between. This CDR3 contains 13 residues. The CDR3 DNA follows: TGTGCCAGCGGGGGGGTTGCGAATTCACCCCTCCACTTT. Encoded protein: CASGGVANSPLHF.

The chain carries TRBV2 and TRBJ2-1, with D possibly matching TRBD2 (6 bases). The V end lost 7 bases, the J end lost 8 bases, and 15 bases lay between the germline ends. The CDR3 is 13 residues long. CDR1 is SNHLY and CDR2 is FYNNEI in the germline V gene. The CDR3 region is CASTEGSGDEQFF. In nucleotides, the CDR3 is TGTGCCAGCACAGAGGGCTCGGGGGATGAGCAGTTCTTC.

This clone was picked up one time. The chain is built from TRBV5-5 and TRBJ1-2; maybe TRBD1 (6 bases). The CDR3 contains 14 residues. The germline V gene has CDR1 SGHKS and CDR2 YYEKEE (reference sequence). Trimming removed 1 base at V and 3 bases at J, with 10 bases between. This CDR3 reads CASSLSAGDYGYTF. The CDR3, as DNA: TGTGCCAGCAGCTTGAGCGCAGGGGACTATGGCTACACCTTC.

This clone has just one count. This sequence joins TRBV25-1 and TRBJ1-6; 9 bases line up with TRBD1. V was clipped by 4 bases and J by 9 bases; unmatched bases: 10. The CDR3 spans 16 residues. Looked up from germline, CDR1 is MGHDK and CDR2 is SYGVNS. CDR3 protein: CASSVTGGSATSPLHF. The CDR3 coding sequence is TGTGCCAGCAGTGTCACAGGGGGCTCTGCCACTTCACCCCTCCACTTT.

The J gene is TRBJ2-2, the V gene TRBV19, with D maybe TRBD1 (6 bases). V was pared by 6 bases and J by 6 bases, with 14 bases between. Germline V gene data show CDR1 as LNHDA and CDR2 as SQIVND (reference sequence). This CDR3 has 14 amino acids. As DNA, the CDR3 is TGTGCCAGTAGCTGGGCAGGGGAAGCCGGGGAGCTGTTTTTT. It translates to CASSWAGEAGELFF.

The CDR3 reads CAWSLIQGTEQYF. Here the CDR3 DNA reads TGTGCCTGGAGTCTTATACAGGGTACCGAGCAGTACTTC. The V and J genes are TRBV30 and TRBJ2-7, with D possibly being TRBD1 (6 bases). The germline CDR1 and CDR2 sequences are GTSNPN and SVGIG (reference sequence). With 2 bases removed from V and 6 bases from J, the gap between germline ends came to 14 bases. The CDR3 length is 13 residues.

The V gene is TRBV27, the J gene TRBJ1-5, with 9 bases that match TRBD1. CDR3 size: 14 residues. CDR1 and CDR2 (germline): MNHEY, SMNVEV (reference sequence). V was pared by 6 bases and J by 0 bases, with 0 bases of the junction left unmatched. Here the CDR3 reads CASRGQGSNQPQHF. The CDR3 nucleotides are TGTGCCAGCAGGGGACAGGGTAGCAATCAGCCCCAGCATTTT.

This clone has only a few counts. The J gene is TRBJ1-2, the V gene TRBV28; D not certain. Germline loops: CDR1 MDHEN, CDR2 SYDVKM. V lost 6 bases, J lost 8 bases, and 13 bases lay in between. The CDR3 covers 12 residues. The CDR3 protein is CASSLVFEGYTF. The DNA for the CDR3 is TGTGCCAGCAGCCTCGTTTTCGAGGGCTACACCTTC.

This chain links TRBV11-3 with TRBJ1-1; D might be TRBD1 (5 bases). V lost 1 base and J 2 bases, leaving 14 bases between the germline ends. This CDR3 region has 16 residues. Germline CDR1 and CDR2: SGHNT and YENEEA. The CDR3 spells CASSLGHRIRNTEAFF. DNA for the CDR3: TGTGCCAGCAGCTTAGGGCACAGGATCCGAAACACTGAAGCTTTCTTT.

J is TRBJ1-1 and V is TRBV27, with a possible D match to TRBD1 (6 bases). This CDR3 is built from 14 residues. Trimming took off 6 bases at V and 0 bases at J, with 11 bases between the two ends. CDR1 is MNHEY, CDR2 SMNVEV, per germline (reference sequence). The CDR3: CASRSGTMNTEAFF. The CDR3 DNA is TGTGCCAGCAGATCCGGGACAATGAACACTGAAGCTTTCTTT.

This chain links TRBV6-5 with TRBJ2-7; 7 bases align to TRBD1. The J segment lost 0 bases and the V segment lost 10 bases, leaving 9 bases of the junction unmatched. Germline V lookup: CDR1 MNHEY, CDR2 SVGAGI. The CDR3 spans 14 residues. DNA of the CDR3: TGTGCCACCTCCCGGACAGGCAGCTCCTACGAGCAGTACTTC. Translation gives CATSRTGSSYEQYF.

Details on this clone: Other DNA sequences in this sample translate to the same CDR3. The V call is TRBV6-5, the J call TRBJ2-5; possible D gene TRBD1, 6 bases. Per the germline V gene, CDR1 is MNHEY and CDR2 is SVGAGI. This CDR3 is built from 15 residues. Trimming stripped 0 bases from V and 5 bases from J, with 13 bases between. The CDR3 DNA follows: TGTGCCAGCAGTTACTCGGCAGGGGTGGGTGAGACCCAGTACTTC. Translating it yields CASSYSAGVGETQYF.

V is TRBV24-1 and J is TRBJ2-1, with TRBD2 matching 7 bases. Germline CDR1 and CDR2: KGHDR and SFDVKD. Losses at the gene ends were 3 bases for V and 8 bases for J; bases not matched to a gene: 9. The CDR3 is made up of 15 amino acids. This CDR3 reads CATSDGPQGGYEQFF. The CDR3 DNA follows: TGTGCCACCAGTGATGGTCCTCAGGGAGGGTATGAGCAGTTCTTC.

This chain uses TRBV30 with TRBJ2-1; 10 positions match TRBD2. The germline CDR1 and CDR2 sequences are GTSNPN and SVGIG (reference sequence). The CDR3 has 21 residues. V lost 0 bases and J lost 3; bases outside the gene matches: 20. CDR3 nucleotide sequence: TGTGCCTGGAGTGTACTTAAAGGCCTAGCGGGAGTAAGTCAGAGCTACAATGAGCAGTTCTTC. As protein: CAWSVLKGLAGVSQSYNEQFF.

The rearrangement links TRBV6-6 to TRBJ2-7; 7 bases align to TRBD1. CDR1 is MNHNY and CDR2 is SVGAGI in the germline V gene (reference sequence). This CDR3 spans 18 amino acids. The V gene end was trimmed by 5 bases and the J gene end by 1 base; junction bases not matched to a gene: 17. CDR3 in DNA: TGTGCCAGCAGTCCCCATTACAATTACAGGGGCCGGTCCTACGAGCAGTACTTC. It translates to CASSPHYNYRGRSYEQYF.

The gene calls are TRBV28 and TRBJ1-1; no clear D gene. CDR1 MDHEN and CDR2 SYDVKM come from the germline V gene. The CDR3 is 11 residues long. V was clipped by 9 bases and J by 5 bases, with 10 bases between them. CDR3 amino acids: CASRGETEAFF. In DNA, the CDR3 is TGTGCCAGTCGAGGCGAGACTGAAGCTTTCTTT.

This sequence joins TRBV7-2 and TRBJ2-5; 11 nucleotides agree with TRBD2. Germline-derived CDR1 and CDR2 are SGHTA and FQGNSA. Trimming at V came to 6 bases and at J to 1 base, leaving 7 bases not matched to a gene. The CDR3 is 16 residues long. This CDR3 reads CASSIQGLAAQETQYF. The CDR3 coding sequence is TGTGCCAGCAGTATCCAGGGACTAGCGGCCCAAGAGACCCAGTACTTC.

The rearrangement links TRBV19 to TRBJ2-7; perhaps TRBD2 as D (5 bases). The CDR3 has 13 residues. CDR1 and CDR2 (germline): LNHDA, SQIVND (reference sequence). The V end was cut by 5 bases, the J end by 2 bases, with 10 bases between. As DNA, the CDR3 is TGTGCCAGTAGTGCGGGTTATGCCTACGAGCAGTACTTC. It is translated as CASSAGYAYEQYF. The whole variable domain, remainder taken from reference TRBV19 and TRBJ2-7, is DGGITQSPKYLFRKEGQNVTLSCEQNLNHDAMYWYRQDPGQGLRLIYYSQIVNDFQKGDIAEGYSVSREKKESFPLTVTSAQKNPTAFYLCASSAGYAYEQYFGPGTRLTVT.